The 21 T cell receptor beta chains listed next were all sequenced from one sample in a study of tumor-infiltrating lymphocytes in localized non-small cell lung cancer. The table came from immunoSEQ multiplex PCR; TCRdb's copy has only in-frame clones and leaves some out. The repertoire holds about 23,000 clones, with around 70% as singletons. Sequencing was performed on lung tumor tissue. The receptors were gathered from a human donor with non-small cell lung cancer.

The chain carries TRBV7-9 and TRBJ2-1; the D gene is possibly TRBD1 (5 bases). Trimming removed 0 bases at V and 6 bases at J, with 15 bases between. Germline CDR1 is SEHNR and CDR2 is FQNEAQ (reference sequence). This CDR3 comprises 16 residues. The CDR3 reads CASSLATGPLFNEQFF. CDR3 bases: TGTGCCAGCAGCTTAGCTACAGGACCCCTCTTCAATGAGCAGTTCTTC.

The V gene is TRBV29-1, the J gene TRBJ2-2; D gene unclear. The length of the CDR3 is 16 residues. The ends were cut back, 7 bases at V and 0 bases at J, with 18 bases in the middle. Germline V CDR1 and CDR2: SQVTM, ANQGSEA. The CDR3 reads CSGTDGAYANTGELFF. CDR3 DNA sequence: TGCAGCGGCACCGACGGCGCCTACGCGAACACCGGGGAGCTGTTTTTT.

CDR3 DNA sequence: TGTGCCAGCAGCTTGGGACAGGGGTTAACCGGGGAGCTGTTTTTT. It translates to CASSLGQGLTGELFF. J is TRBJ2-2 and V is TRBV5-4; 8 bases are shared with TRBD1. V dropped 0 bases and J dropped 5; count of bases not matched to a gene: 3. Germline values: CDR1 SGHNT, CDR2 YYREEE (reference sequence). The CDR3 covers 15 residues.

The chain couples TRBV2 to TRBJ1-1; D is ambiguous. Germline CDR1 and CDR2: SNHLY and FYNNEI. The CDR3 covers 13 residues. Trimming cost V 2 bases and J 2 bases, with 6 bases left between them. CDR3 sequence: CASSELPNTEAFF. CDR3 sequence (DNA): TGTGCCAGCAGTGAATTGCCTAACACTGAAGCTTTCTTT.

The chain carries TRBV7-3 and TRBJ2-1, with D possibly TRBD1 on 6 matching bases. Germline V gene sequence: CDR1 SGHTA, CDR2 FQGTGA. This CDR3 spans 13 amino acids. Trimming removed 2 bases at V and 8 bases at J, with 10 bases between. The chain's CDR3 is CASSLGDKHEQFF. The CDR3 DNA sequence: TGTGCCAGCAGCTTAGGGGACAAACATGAGCAGTTCTTC.

The V gene is TRBV4-3, the J gene TRBJ2-2, with D hard to call. CDR3 length: 14 amino acids. Per germline, CDR1 LGHNA and CDR2 YSLEER. V lost 0 bases to trimming and J lost 6 bases, with 8 bases between them. CDR3 sequence reads: CASSQERLAGELFF. The CDR3 DNA sequence: TGCGCCAGCAGCCAAGAAAGGCTAGCCGGGGAGCTGTTTTTT.

On this clone: Germline is not matched at one junction end, which may reflect a read error. V gene TRBV2 combines with J gene TRBJ2-7; 9 positions match TRBD2. This CDR3 has 12 amino acids. Germline CDR1 and CDR2: SNHLY and FYNNEI. The CDR3 is CASRPTSGSPDF. CDR3 bases: TGTGCCAGCAGGCCGACTAGCGGCAGCCCCGACTTC. The variable domain in full, completed from reference TRBV2 and TRBJ2-7, reads EPEVTQTPSHQVTQMGQEVILRCVPISNHLYFYWYRQILGQKVEFLVSFYNNEISEKSEIFDDQFSVERPDGSNFTLKIRSTKLEDSAMYFCASRPTSGSPDFGPGTRLTVT.

The gene calls are TRBV4-3 and TRBJ2-7; the D gene is possibly TRBD1 (6 bases). V was pared by 1 base and J by 3 bases, with 10 bases between. The germline V gene encodes CDR1 LGHNA and CDR2 YSLEER. This CDR3 is 14 amino acids long. The CDR3 DNA sequence: TGCGCCAGCAGCCAAGGTACAGGGAACTACGAGCAGTACTTC. It specifies CASSQGTGNYEQYF.

The chain combines TRBV9 with TRBJ2-1; 8 positions match TRBD2. J lost 0 bases, V lost 1 base, and 3 bases had no gene match. CDR3 size: 16 residues. Germline lookup yields CDR1 SGDLS and CDR2 YYNGEE. The chain's CDR3 is CASSVRSGSSYNEQFF. The CDR3 bases are TGTGCCAGCAGCGTAAGGAGCGGGAGCTCCTACAATGAGCAGTTCTTC.

In this sample, this clone is medium-sized (0.01 to 0.1%). The rearrangement joins TRBV6-1 to TRBJ2-4, with a tentative D call TRBD2 (7 bases). The CDR3 extends over 13 amino acids. Germline CDR1 reads MNHNS; CDR2 reads SASEGT. Trimming took off 7 bases at V and 6 bases at J, with 13 bases between the two ends. CDR3: CASIGGGLNIQYF. The CDR3 bases are TGTGCCAGCATAGGGGGGGGCCTAAACATTCAGTACTTC.

The chain carries TRBV7-6 and TRBJ2-3; no definite D call. Trimming removed 3 bases at V and 4 bases at J, with 8 bases between. Germline V gives CDR1 SGHVS, CDR2 FNYEAQ. The CDR3 totals 13 residues. CDR3 nucleotides: TGTGCCAGCAGCTTCACTGAGGCAGATACGCAGTATTTT. Its translation is CASSFTEADTQYF.

This chain connects TRBV21-1 to TRBJ1-1. TRBV21-1 is assigned pseudogene status. The CDR3 contains 12 residues. The CDR3 loop reads CASSTKERRAFF. The CDR3 DNA reads as TGTGCCAGCAGCACCAAAGAGAGACGAGCTTTCTTT.

This clone was found many times. The chain combines TRBV10-3 with TRBJ1-2; perhaps TRBD1 as D (5 bases). The ends were cut back, 8 bases at V and 1 base at J, with 8 bases in the middle. The CDR3 is made up of 12 amino acids. Germline CDR1 ENHRY, CDR2 SYGVKD. The CDR3 bases are TGTGCCATCGGGGCAGATAACTATGGCTACACCTTC. It translates to CAIGADNYGYTF.

This clone occurred a few times. This sequence joins TRBV7-2 and TRBJ1-4; tentatively, D is TRBD1 (6 bases). Germline CDR1 reads SGHTA; CDR2 reads FQGNSA. The CDR3 spans 14 residues. V lost 5 bases and J lost 5, with 12 bases in between. The CDR3 sequence is CASSRQDTNEKLFF. The CDR3 DNA reads as TGTGCCAGCAGCAGACAGGACACGAATGAAAAACTGTTTTTT. Using reference TRBV7-2 and TRBJ1-4 for the parts outside the CDR3, the full variable domain is GAGVSQSPSNKVTEKGKDVELRCDPISGHTALYWYRQSLGQGLEFLIYFQGNSAPDKSGLPSDRFSAERTGGSVSTLTIQRTQQEDSAVYLCASSRQDTNEKLFFGSGTQLSVL.

V usage is TRBV19 and J usage is TRBJ1-3; D gene ambiguous. Germline V gene lookup returns CDR1 LNHDA and CDR2 SQIVND (reference sequence). There are 14 residues in the CDR3. The V end was cut by 3 bases, the J end by 5 bases, with 11 bases between. The CDR3 loop reads CASSMGVARNTIYF. In nucleotides, the CDR3 is TGTGCCAGTAGTATGGGTGTCGCTAGAAACACCATATATTTT. Using reference TRBV19 and TRBJ1-3 for the parts outside the CDR3, the full variable domain is DGGITQSPKYLFRKEGQNVTLSCEQNLNHDAMYWYRQDPGQGLRLIYYSQIVNDFQKGDIAEGYSVSREKKESFPLTVTSAQKNPTAFYLCASSMGVARNTIYFGEGSWLTVV.

This clone is medium-sized. This chain connects TRBV2 to TRBJ1-4, with D uncertain. Trimming left V 4 bases short and J 4 bases short, with 7 bases between. Germline values: CDR1 SNHLY, CDR2 FYNNEI. The CDR3 runs 13 residues. This CDR3 reads CASSGTINEKLFF. In DNA, the CDR3 is TGTGCCAGCAGTGGGACCATTAATGAAAAACTGTTTTTT.

J is TRBJ2-1 and V is TRBV29-1; D unresolved. Germline CDR1 and CDR2: SQVTM and ANQGSEA. The V end was cut by 6 bases, the J end by 9 bases, with 6 bases between. The CDR3 covers 9 residues. The CDR3 DNA follows: TGCAGCGTCGCGGCTGAGCAGTTCTTC. The encoded protein is CSVAAEQFF.

The chain joins TRBV10-3 to TRBJ2-5; D remains unclear. V lost 7 bases and J lost 3, with 6 bases in between. The CDR3 contains 11 residues. Germline V gene lookup returns CDR1 ENHRY and CDR2 SYGVKD. The CDR3 here is CAIMWKETQYF. The CDR3 coding sequence is TGTGCCATCATGTGGAAAGAGACCCAGTACTTC.

The V call is TRBV5-1, the J call TRBJ2-2; no firm D call. V lost 1 base and J lost 1, with 8 bases in between. The V gene's germline CDR1 is SGHRS and CDR2 YFSETQ. This CDR3 has 15 amino acids. The CDR3 sequence: CASSLTAGNTGELFF. For the CDR3, the DNA is TGCGCCAGCAGCTTGACGGCAGGGAACACCGGGGAGCTGTTTTTT.

CDR3 DNA sequence: TGTGCCAGCAGCTTAGCGGTAAGGACCCACTCCTACGAGCAGTACTTC. The encoded protein is CASSLAVRTHSYEQYF. J is TRBJ2-7 and V is TRBV7-2, with D unresolved. V was shortened by 0 bases and J by 0 bases, with 12 bases between the two germline ends. This CDR3 contains 16 residues. Germline V lookup: CDR1 SGHTA, CDR2 FQGNSA.

This chain connects TRBV19 to TRBJ1-4, with 10 nucleotides matching TRBD1. With V trimmed by 4 bases and J by 12 bases, 8 bases remained unmatched. CDR1 and CDR2 (germline): LNHDA, SQIVND (reference sequence). The CDR3 runs 14 residues. The CDR3 sequence is CASSRTGGRLELFF. CDR3 DNA: TGTGCCAGTAGTAGGACAGGGGGACGTTTGGAACTGTTTTTT.